This entry lists 9 T cell receptor beta chains sequenced from one sample in a study of CD8+ T cells in alopecia areata. Sample treatment: oral pan-JAK inhibitor, 5-10 mg twice daily. Investigators isolated RNA and reverse transcribed it into cDNA to act as the sequencing template. Repertoires were generated with immunoSEQ multiplex PCR, while TCRdb's copy carries only in-frame clones and drops some. The data show 200,000 to 250,000 clones, with roughly two fifths seen just once and roughly 0.45% held by the top ten. The sample consisted of CD4+ T cells sorted from blood, taken at roughly week 30, from a patient treated with tofacitinib. The receptors stem from a human donor with alopecia areata.

This clone was picked up a small number of times. V gene TRBV2 combines with J gene TRBJ1-1; no clear D. CDR3 length: 14 residues. Trimming shortened V by 2 bases and J by 6 bases, and 13 bases separated the two germline ends. Looked up from germline, CDR1 is SNHLY and CDR2 is FYNNEI. This CDR3 is CASSEFQRYAEAFF. CDR3 nucleotides: TGTGCCAGCAGTGAATTCCAGAGGTACGCTGAAGCTTTCTTT.

This clone has more than one count but fewer than ten. The chain is built from TRBV29-1 and TRBJ2-7; D may be TRBD1 (6 bases). The V end was cut by 5 bases, the J end by 3 bases, with 17 bases between. This CDR3 has 14 residues. The germline V gene encodes CDR1 SQVTM and CDR2 ANQGSEA. CDR3 bases: TGCAGCGTTACCCGCCCGGACAGATTCTACGAGCAGTACTTC. This gives the protein CSVTRPDRFYEQYF.

The chain combines TRBV2 with TRBJ2-5; 12 bases match TRBD1. Germline lookup yields CDR1 SNHLY and CDR2 FYNNEI. J was trimmed by 5 bases and V by 5 bases; bases with no gene match: 3. The CDR3 spans 14 residues. For the CDR3, the DNA is TGTGCCAGCAGTTCCGGGACAGGGGGCGAGACCCAGTACTTC. Its protein is CASSSGTGGETQYF.

This chain connects TRBV7-8 to TRBJ2-4; D might be TRBD1 (6 bases). Germline lookup yields CDR1 SGHVS and CDR2 FQNEAQ. The CDR3 totals 13 residues. The germline V and J ends were trimmed by 1 base and 7 bases, with 8 bases remaining between them. The CDR3 spells CASSLDRVNIQYF. As DNA, the CDR3 is TGTGCCAGCAGCTTAGACAGGGTTAACATTCAGTACTTC.

The CDR3 sequence: CASSFPDKAIYGYTF. CDR3 nucleotides: TGTGCCAGCAGCTTCCCGGACAAGGCAATTTATGGCTACACCTTC. The V call is TRBV5-4, the J call TRBJ1-2; TRBD1 might be the D (5 bases). Per the germline V gene, CDR1 is SGHNT and CDR2 is YYREEE (reference sequence). Trimming removed 2 bases from V and 5 bases from J, with 16 bases in between. This CDR3 contains 15 residues. Using reference TRBV5-4 and TRBJ1-2 for the parts outside the CDR3, the full variable domain is ETGVTQSPTHLIKTRGQQVTLRCSSQSGHNTVSWYQQALGQGPQFIFQYYREEENGRGNFPPRFSGLQFPNYSSELNVNALELDDSALYLCASSFPDKAIYGYTFGSGTRLTVV.

This clone was counted only a few times. At the DNA level, this CDR3 is encoded by other sequences in the same sample as well. The DNA of the CDR3 is TGTGCCAGCAGAAGACAGGGTAACTCCTACGAGCAGTACTTC. Protein product: CASRRQGNSYEQYF. The V call is TRBV2, the J call TRBJ2-7, with 7 bases that match TRBD1. Germline CDR1 and CDR2: SNHLY and FYNNEI. V was pared by 6 bases and J by 0 bases, with 5 bases of the junction left unmatched. There are 14 residues in the CDR3.

The chain is built from TRBV29-1 and TRBJ1-1; tentatively, D is TRBD1 (5 bases). The CDR3 is made up of 13 amino acids. The V end was cut by 5 bases, the J end by 3 bases, with 13 bases between. The germline gives CDR1 SQVTM, CDR2 ANQGSEA. This chain's CDR3 is CSVRRGRDTEAFF. CDR3 nucleotides: TGCAGCGTTAGGCGGGGCCGGGACACTGAAGCTTTCTTT.

V and J are TRBV2 and TRBJ1-4, with D possibly matching TRBD1 (6 bases). The CDR3 loop spans 14 amino acids. Looked up from germline, CDR1 is SNHLY and CDR2 is FYNNEI. The V end lost 3 bases, the J end lost 4 bases, and 9 bases lay between the germline ends. CDR3 amino acids: CASSDHRDNEKLFF. In nucleotides, the CDR3 is TGTGCCAGCAGTGACCACAGGGATAATGAAAAACTGTTTTTT.

As to this clone: The germline gene is not matched at one end of the junction; a read error may be the cause. The J gene is TRBJ1-1, the V gene TRBV30; a possible D gene is TRBD1 (5 bases). The germline V gene has CDR1 GTSNPN and CDR2 SVGIG (reference sequence). The CDR3 has 11 amino acids. The CDR3 DNA reads TGTGCCTGGAGTGTAGGCAGGGTGAACCTTTTT. It yields the protein CAWSVGRVNLF.